This T cell receptor beta chain was observed in a study of metastatic and nonmetastatic thyroid tumors. The CDR3 sequence is 15 residues long. Looked up from germline, CDR1 is SGHVS and CDR2 is FNYEAQ. The V end was cut by 4 bases, the J end by 8 bases, with 18 bases between. Nobody among the patients had been given any treatment before thyroid surgery. MiXCR reprocessed the PCR reads for TCRdb. The repertoire holds approximately 50,000 clones, with around 4% as singletons. The sequenced sample was blood. The source of this sequence is a female donor with papillary thyroid cancer or a benign thyroid nodule (not recorded which). Some clones in this sample may be carry-over from other donors' samples. The genes are TRBV7-6 and TRBJ2-1, with D possibly TRBD2 on 6 matching bases. The CDR3 DNA is TGTGCCAGCAGCTCTTGGGAGGCTAGTAACTATGAGCAGTTCTTC. It encodes CASSSWEASNYEQFF.